A single sample is the source of the 12 T cell receptor beta chains below, sequenced in a study of blood T cell repertoires in COVID-19. Assay used: immunoSEQ multiplex PCR; TCRdb lists only in-frame clones, some missing. The sample shows 150,000 to 200,000 clones, about four fifths of them seen only once. The sample was peripheral blood. The receptors were gathered from a human donor in a cohort sampled during active COVID-19.

This chain uses TRBV11-1 with TRBJ2-7, with D hard to call. Per germline, CDR1 SGHAT and CDR2 FQDESV (reference sequence). The CDR3 is 12 amino acids. Trimming left V 0 bases short and J 5 bases short, with 5 bases between. CDR3 in amino acids: CASSLASHEQYF. CDR3 coding DNA: TGTGCCAGCAGCTTAGCGAGTCACGAGCAGTACTTC.

The rearrangement uses TRBV12-3 or TRBV12-4 and TRBJ1-6, with D perhaps matching TRBD1 (5 bases). Trimming stripped 2 bases from V and 8 bases from J, with 7 bases between. The CDR3 has 13 amino acids. The CDR3 DNA follows: TGTGCCAGCAGTTTAATCAGGGATTCACCCCTCCACTTT. It encodes CASSLIRDSPLHF.

The chain recombines TRBV2 with TRBJ1-1, with 8 bases identical to TRBD1. After removal of 6 bases from V and 3 bases from J, the junction contained 6 bases not matched to a gene. Germline assignment: CDR1 SNHLY and CDR2 FYNNEI. The CDR3 covers 14 residues. The CDR3 region is CASRRTGPDTEAFF. CDR3 bases: TGTGCCAGCAGAAGGACAGGGCCAGACACTGAAGCTTTCTTT.

The rearrangement joins TRBV6-5 to TRBJ1-2; 7 bases fit TRBD1. Germline CDR1 and CDR2: MNHEY and SVGAGI. This CDR3 spans 13 amino acids. The V and J ends lost 6 bases and 9 bases, in that order; junction bases with no gene match: 10. DNA for the CDR3: TGTGCCAGCAGCCGACAGGGTCGTGGGCGCTACACCTTC. It is translated as CASSRQGRGRYTF.

The rearrangement uses TRBV27 and TRBJ2-6, with TRBD1 identical over 7 bases. Trimming took 6 bases from V and 1 from J; bases not matched to a gene: 3. Germline V gene sequence: CDR1 MNHEY, CDR2 SMNVEV (reference sequence). This CDR3 region has 15 residues. CDR3 nucleotides: TGTGCCAGCAGATGGACAGGATCTGGGGCCAACGTCCTGACTTTC. Protein: CASRWTGSGANVLTF.

The V call is TRBV9, the J call TRBJ1-3; D is possibly TRBD1 (5 bases). Trimming left V 4 bases short and J 0 bases short, with 14 bases between. This CDR3 has 16 amino acids. The V gene's germline CDR1 is SGDLS and CDR2 YYNGEE. CDR3 nucleotides: TGTGCCAGCAGCCTCGCGGACACGAGCTCTGGAAACACCATATATTTT. This translates into CASSLADTSSGNTIYF.

The chain joins TRBV4-1 to TRBJ2-7; 11 bases align to TRBD1. Germline lookup yields CDR1 MGHRA and CDR2 YSYEKL. CDR3 size: 15 residues. Unmatched junction bases numbered 8, after V lost 4 bases and J lost 6 bases. DNA for the CDR3: TGCGCCAGCAGCCGGGGACAGGGGGATCTCGGCGAGCAGTACTTC. This encodes CASSRGQGDLGEQYF.

This clone was observed a handful of times. The chain uses TRBV19 and TRBJ1-5; no clear D. Per the germline V gene, CDR1 is LNHDA and CDR2 is SQIVND (reference sequence). Trimming removed 5 bases at V and 4 bases at J, with 15 bases between. The CDR3 is 15 amino acids. The CDR3 loop is CASSYTPTGNQPQHF. The CDR3 DNA is TGTGCCAGTAGTTATACACCAACGGGGAATCAGCCCCAGCATTTT.

This chain uses TRBV10-3 with TRBJ1-3, with 10 bases lining up with TRBD1. V was pared by 5 bases and J by 3 bases, with 10 bases of the junction left unmatched. CDR3 length: 17 amino acids. In germline, CDR1 is ENHRY, CDR2 SYGVKD. The CDR3 spells CAISSSAGQGGGNTIYF. CDR3 nucleotides: TGTGCCATCAGTTCGAGCGCCGGACAGGGGGGTGGAAACACCATATATTTT.

The chain uses TRBV7-8 and TRBJ2-7; a possible D gene is TRBD2 (5 bases). Germline V CDR1 and CDR2: SGHVS, FQNEAQ. The CDR3 is made up of 14 amino acids. The V gene lost 4 bases and the J gene lost 5 bases, with 15 bases spanning the gap. The CDR3 coding sequence is TGTGCCAGCAGCTACGTATTAGGAGGCAACGAGCAGTACTTC. Its translation: CASSYVLGGNEQYF.

The chain joins TRBV7-8 to TRBJ1-2, with 9 nucleotides matching TRBD1. Germline loops: CDR1 SGHVS, CDR2 FQNEAQ. The CDR3 is 18 residues long. The V and J ends lost 1 base and 3 bases, in that order; junction bases with no gene match: 12. The CDR3 DNA reads TGTGCCAGCAGCTTAGTCCCAAATAACAGGGGGCTAGACTATGGCTACACCTTC. This translates into CASSLVPNNRGLDYGYTF.

V gene TRBV5-8 combines with J gene TRBJ2-1; D unclear. CDR3 length equals 12 residues. The V end was cut by 4 bases, the J end by 15 bases, with 17 bases between. In germline, CDR1 is SGHTS, CDR2 YDEGEE. DNA for the CDR3: TGTGCCAGCAGCCCCACGCGTCGTCGTGGGTTCTTC. Its translation is CASSPTRRRGFF. The full variable domain, completed using reference TRBV5-8 and TRBJ2-1, is EAGVTQSPTHLIKTRGQQATLRCSPISGHTSVYWYQQALGLGLQFLLWYDEGEERNRGNFPPRFSGRQFPNYSSELNVNALELEDSALYLCASSPTRRRGFFGPGTRLTVL.